The 13 T cell receptor beta chains given below trace back to one sample, sequenced in a study of T cells in Graves' hyperthyroidism and ophthalmopathy. Researchers amplified the TCR beta CDR3 regions from RNA transcripts. Primed by the HTBI set, a first-round RT-PCR was run on the TCR CDR3. TCRdb analysed the multiplex PCR reads with MiXCR anew, one entry per CDR3 protein. The table includes 450,000 to 600,000 distinct CDR3 sequences, 11% to 15% detected once. The material sequenced was blood. The receptors here all came from a woman aged 40 to 55 with Graves' hyperthyroidism.

This clonotype was detected many times. This chain connects TRBV20-1 to TRBJ1-1; D call uncertain. Germline V lookup: CDR1 DFQATT, CDR2 SNEGSKA (reference sequence). CDR3 length: 12 residues. Trimming stripped 0 bases from V and 3 bases from J, with 5 bases between. The chain's CDR3 is CSARDPDTEAFF. The CDR3, as DNA: TGCAGTGCTAGAGACCCGGACACTGAAGCTTTCTTT.

This clonotype was observed at least ten times. The V gene is TRBV28, the J gene TRBJ2-7, with 7 positions matching TRBD1. From germline, CDR1 is MDHEN and CDR2 SYDVKM. The CDR3 has 15 amino acids. With 5 bases clipped from V and 1 base from J, the junction kept 8 bases outside the gene matches. CDR3 DNA sequence: TGTGCCAGCAGTAAAGCACAGGGGTTTTCCTACGAGCAGTACTTC. This sequence encodes CASSKAQGFSYEQYF.

This clonotype was picked up many times. This rearrangement joins TRBV12-3 or TRBV12-4 to TRBJ2-5; a possible D gene is TRBD1 (6 bases). This CDR3 region has 18 residues. V was pared by 5 bases and J by 1 base, with 23 bases between. The CDR3 coding sequence is TGTGCCAGCAGTCGGAACAGGGAGTGGTCTTCGGGCCAAGAGACCCAGTACTTC. Translation: CASSRNREWSSGQETQYF.

This clonotype was picked up many times. The genes are TRBV19 and TRBJ2-2; D unresolved. The CDR3 is 17 amino acids. The V gene's germline CDR1 is LNHDA and CDR2 SQIVND (reference sequence). Trimming shortened V by 0 bases and J by 6 bases, and 17 bases separated the two germline ends. For the CDR3, the DNA is TGTGCCAGTAGTATAGATCAAGCCACATTGCTTCCCGGGGAGCTGTTTTTT. This sequence encodes CASSIDQATLLPGELFF.

This clonotype was seen repeatedly, ten times or more. This chain uses TRBV29-1 with TRBJ2-4; 7 positions agree with TRBD1. This CDR3 is 12 amino acids long. J was trimmed by 7 bases and V by 4 bases; bases with no gene match: 4. Germline values: CDR1 SQVTM, CDR2 ANQGSEA. The CDR3 DNA is TGCAGCGTTGCAGGGGGTGGGAACATTCAGTACTTC. Translated: CSVAGGGNIQYF.

This clonotype was detected only a few times. The V gene is TRBV28, the J gene TRBJ1-4; no definite D call. The CDR3 has 15 residues. Per the germline V gene, CDR1 is MDHEN and CDR2 is SYDVKM. Trimming pared 4 bases from V and 7 bases from J, leaving 16 bases between. The DNA for the CDR3 is TGTGCCAGCAGTTCCCCGAGTACGGAAGGTGAAAAACTGTTTTTT. This sequence encodes CASSSPSTEGEKLFF.

V gene TRBV15 combines with J gene TRBJ1-4; the D gene is possibly TRBD1 (5 bases). The CDR3 has 14 amino acids. Germline values: CDR1 LNHNV, CDR2 YYDKDF (reference sequence). V was cut by 6 bases and J by 5 bases, with 13 bases left in between. The CDR3 bases are TGTGCCACCAGGGATGACAGCAGCAATGAAAAACTGTTTTTT. It is translated as CATRDDSSNEKLFF.

This clonotype has a count of ten or more. V and J are TRBV30 and TRBJ2-2, with 12 bases that match TRBD2. The trim removed 8 bases at V and 0 bases at J, leaving 4 bases unmatched. CDR1 is GTSNPN and CDR2 is SVGIG in the germline V gene (reference sequence). This CDR3 is 15 amino acids long. In DNA form, the CDR3 reads TGTGCCGGGACTAGCGGGCCCGCGAACACCGGGGAGCTGTTTTTT. Its protein is CAGTSGPANTGELFF.

There are many counts of this clonotype. CDR3 nucleotides: TGTGCCAGCAGCGCCGGACAGGGGCCTAATTCACCCCTCCACTTT. It is translated as CASSAGQGPNSPLHF. This chain uses TRBV7-2 with TRBJ1-6; TRBD1 agrees at 9 bases. V trimming: 5 bases; J trimming: 6 bases; junction bases outside the gene matches: 5. The CDR3 has 15 amino acids. Germline V CDR1 and CDR2: SGHTA, FQGNSA.

This clonotype was counted at least ten times. The CDR3 nucleotides are TGTGCCAGCAGCTTATCGGATGAAAAACTGTTTTTT. This gives the protein CASSLSDEKLFF. The V call is TRBV7-9, the J call TRBJ1-4, with no clear D. The V and J ends lost 2 bases and 6 bases respectively, with 4 bases between them. This CDR3 has 12 amino acids. Germline CDR1 is SEHNR and CDR2 is FQNEAQ (reference sequence).

The table lists this clonotype with many counts. The chain recombines TRBV6-1 with TRBJ1-5; D remains unclear. The germline CDR1 and CDR2 sequences are MNHNS and SASEGT. Trimming pared 5 bases from V and 0 bases from J, leaving 14 bases between. This CDR3 contains 16 residues. The CDR3 nucleotides are TGTGCCAGCAGTTCAGAGCCTATCTATAGCAATCAGCCCCAGCATTTT. This codes for CASSSEPIYSNQPQHF.

V is TRBV5-1 and J is TRBJ2-1; 7 positions match TRBD2. Germline CDR1 and CDR2: SGHRS and YFSETQ. The CDR3 is 16 amino acids. V gave up 1 base and J gave up 1 base; unmatched junction bases: 5. DNA of the CDR3: TGCGCCAGCAGCTTGCATGCGGGAGTGTCCTACAATGAGCAGTTCTTC. As protein: CASSLHAGVSYNEQFF.

This sequence joins TRBV28 and TRBJ1-1, with D uncertain. CDR3 length equals 16 residues. V dropped 2 bases and J dropped 2 bases, with 15 bases sitting between them. The germline V gene has CDR1 MDHEN and CDR2 SYDVKM. CDR3 in amino acids: CASSLLGAVGNTEAFF. The CDR3 bases are TGTGCCAGCAGTTTACTAGGTGCAGTGGGAAACACTGAAGCTTTCTTT.